This TCR beta chain was sequenced for a study of blood T cells in healthy people across ages. The CDR3 contains 15 residues. CDR1 is SNHLY and CDR2 is FYNNEI in the germline V gene. V was cut by 8 bases and J by 6 bases, with 19 bases left in between. Together with a sample-barcoded 5' primer, a J-beta primer mix was included in a second PCR lasting roughly 6 to 12 cycles. Tagging of each cDNA molecule was performed by a template-switch adaptor with 12 random nucleotides. Every sample returned 3 million or more CDR3-containing paired-end reads. MiXCR, applied by TCRdb to the 5' RACE reads, yields one record per CDR3 protein. The sample shows about 830,000 distinct CDR3 sequences, less than 80% of them seen only once.

The clonotype was recovered from a man under 40 in good health. The J gene is TRBJ1-4, the V gene TRBV2; D is unresolved. The sequencing input was blood. The CDR3 DNA reads as TGTGCCAGCTCCCCCCAATGGGCGGAGGATGAAAAACTGTTTTTT. It is translated as CASSPQWAEDEKLFF.